This T cell receptor (beta chain) was profiled in a study of cytomegalovirus exposure and HLA in healthy donors. 60 Vbeta and 13 Jbeta primers were used in PCR. Assay used: immunoSEQ multiplex PCR; TCRdb lists only in-frame clones, some missing. The table includes over 150,000 clones, roughly four fifths detected once. Broader study findings: It was approximately 150 TCR beta chains that were listed as cytomegalovirus-associated.

Comments on this clone: As yet, its antigen is unknown.

The germline V gene has CDR1 GTSNPN and CDR2 SVGIG (reference sequence). The length of the CDR3 is 15 residues. Trimming took off 2 bases at V and 5 bases at J, with 19 bases between the two ends. The sequenced material came from PBMCs. The sequence was obtained from a man aged 35 to 55 in good health and CMV-seronegative. The genes are TRBV30 and TRBJ2-7, with TRBD2 as a possible D gene (5 bases). The CDR3 here is CAWSRRRSSGNEQYF. The CDR3 DNA sequence: TGTGCCTGGAGTAGGAGGAGGTCCTCTGGGAACGAGCAGTACTTC.